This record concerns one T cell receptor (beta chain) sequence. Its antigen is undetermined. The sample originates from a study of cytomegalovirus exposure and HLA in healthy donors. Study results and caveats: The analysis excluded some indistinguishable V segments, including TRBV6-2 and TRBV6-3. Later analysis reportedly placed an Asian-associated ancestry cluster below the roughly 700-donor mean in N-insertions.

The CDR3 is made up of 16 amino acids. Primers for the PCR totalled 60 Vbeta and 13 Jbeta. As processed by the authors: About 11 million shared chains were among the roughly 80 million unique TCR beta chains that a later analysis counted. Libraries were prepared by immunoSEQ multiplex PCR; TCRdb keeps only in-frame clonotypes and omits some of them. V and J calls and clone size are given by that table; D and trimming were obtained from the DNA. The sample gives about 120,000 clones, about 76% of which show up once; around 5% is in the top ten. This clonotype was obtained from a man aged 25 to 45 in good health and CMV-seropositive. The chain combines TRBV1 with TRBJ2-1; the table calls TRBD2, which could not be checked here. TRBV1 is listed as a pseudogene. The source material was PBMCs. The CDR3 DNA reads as TGCACCAGCAGCCAAGGGGGGATCGAGCGGGACAATGAGCAGTTCTTC. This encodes CTSSQGGIERDNEQFF.